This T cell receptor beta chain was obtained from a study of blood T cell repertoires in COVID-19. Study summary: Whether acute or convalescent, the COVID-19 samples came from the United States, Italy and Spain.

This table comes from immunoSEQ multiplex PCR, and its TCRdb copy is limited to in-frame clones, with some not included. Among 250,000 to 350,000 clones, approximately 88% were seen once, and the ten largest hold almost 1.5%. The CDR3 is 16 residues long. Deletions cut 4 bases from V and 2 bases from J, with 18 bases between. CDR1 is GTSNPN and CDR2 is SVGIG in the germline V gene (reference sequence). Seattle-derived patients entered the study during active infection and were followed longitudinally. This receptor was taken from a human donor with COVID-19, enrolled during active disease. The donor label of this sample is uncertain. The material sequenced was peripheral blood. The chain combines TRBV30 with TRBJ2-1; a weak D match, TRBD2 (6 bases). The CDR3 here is CAWTEGRGPTYNEQFF. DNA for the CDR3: TGTGCCTGGACCGAGGGGCGGGGTCCGACCTACAATGAGCAGTTCTTC.